What follows are 9 T cell receptor beta chains derived from one specimen sequenced in a study of blood T cell repertoires in COVID-19. Profiling relied on immunoSEQ multiplex PCR, and the TCRdb table lists in-frame clones only, not all of them. The repertoire consists of fewer than 200,000 clones, with about 87% occurring once and the leading ten covering approximately 24%. Sequenced material: peripheral blood. All receptors come from a man in his sixties with acute or convalescent COVID-19.

The chain joins TRBV10-3 to TRBJ2-2; 8 bases fit TRBD1. The length of the CDR3 is 16 residues. The V gene end was trimmed by 4 bases and the J gene end by 4 bases; junction bases not matched to a gene: 8. Germline CDR1 ENHRY, CDR2 SYGVKD. The CDR3 bases are TGTGCCATCAGTGGAGGACAGGGAATTCGCACCGGGGAGCTGTTTTTT. It is translated as CAISGGQGIRTGELFF.

The CDR3 region has the DNA TGTGCCAGCAGCAAATCCAAACGACAGAAGGATGGCTACACCTTC. This codes for CASSKSKRQKDGYTF. The chain recombines TRBV21-1 with TRBJ1-2; TRBD1, the table's D call, was not compared with the DNA. TRBV21-1 is a known pseudogene. The CDR3 has 15 residues.

This rearrangement joins TRBV5-1 to TRBJ1-1; 7 nucleotides match TRBD1. Trimming cost V 3 bases and J 3 bases; bases outside gene matches: 11. The CDR3 is 16 amino acids. Germline CDR1 SGHRS, CDR2 YFSETQ. CDR3 bases: TGCGCCAGCAGCTCCTCCCGGGACAGATCCTACACTGAAGCTTTCTTT. Amino acid sequence: CASSSSRDRSYTEAFF.

The rearrangement joins TRBV5-1 to TRBJ1-2; possible D gene TRBD1, 6 bases. V lost 4 bases and J lost 7, with 17 bases in between. The CDR3 is 14 residues long. Germline-derived CDR1 and CDR2 are SGHRS and YFSETQ. CDR3 sequence reads: CASSPDGGPGGYTF. CDR3 DNA sequence: TGCGCCAGCAGCCCGGACGGGGGGCCGGGTGGCTACACCTTC.

Ten or more counts support this clone. The chain has TRBV12-3 or TRBV12-4 and TRBJ2-2, with D perhaps TRBD2 (5 bases). V lost 5 bases to trimming and J lost 8 bases, with 12 bases between them. The CDR3 has 13 residues. In DNA, the CDR3 is TGTGCCAGCAGTCTCGGAGGAGTAGGGGAGCTGTTTTTT. This translates into CASSLGGVGELFF.

The V gene is TRBV5-1, the J gene TRBJ1-5; no reliable D call. Deletions cut 3 bases from V and 2 bases from J, with 12 bases between. Looked up from germline, CDR1 is SGHRS and CDR2 is YFSETQ. The CDR3 totals 15 residues. CDR3 coding DNA: TGCGCCAGCAGCTCGGAGCCCGGAGGCAATCAGCCCCAGCATTTT. Its translation is CASSSEPGGNQPQHF.

This chain joins TRBV5-5 and TRBJ1-3; D gene ambiguous. The V gene lost 2 bases and the J gene lost 0 bases, with 6 bases spanning the gap. The CDR3 runs 14 residues. Per the germline V gene, CDR1 is SGHKS and CDR2 is YYEKEE (reference sequence). Here the CDR3 DNA reads TGTGCCAGCAGCTTCTTTATCTCTGGAAACACCATATATTTT. Its translation is CASSFFISGNTIYF.

The chain recombines TRBV29-1 with TRBJ1-1, with D possibly matching TRBD1 (5 bases). The V gene lost 8 bases and the J gene lost 0 bases, with 10 bases spanning the gap. The CDR3 length is 12 residues. CDR1 is SQVTM and CDR2 is ANQGSEA in the germline V gene. CDR3 sequence reads: CSLATVNTEAFF. CDR3 DNA sequence: TGCAGCTTGGCGACAGTGAACACTGAAGCTTTCTTT.

In this sample, this clone turned up a few times. This chain connects TRBV11-2 to TRBJ1-2; D may be TRBD1 (6 bases). V was clipped by 5 bases and J by 4 bases, with 17 bases between them. Germline V CDR1 and CDR2: SGHAT, FQNNGV. This CDR3 region has 15 residues. The CDR3 spells CASSVRDKEGYGYTF. Here the CDR3 DNA reads TGTGCCAGCAGCGTCCGGGACAAGGAAGGCTATGGCTACACCTTC.